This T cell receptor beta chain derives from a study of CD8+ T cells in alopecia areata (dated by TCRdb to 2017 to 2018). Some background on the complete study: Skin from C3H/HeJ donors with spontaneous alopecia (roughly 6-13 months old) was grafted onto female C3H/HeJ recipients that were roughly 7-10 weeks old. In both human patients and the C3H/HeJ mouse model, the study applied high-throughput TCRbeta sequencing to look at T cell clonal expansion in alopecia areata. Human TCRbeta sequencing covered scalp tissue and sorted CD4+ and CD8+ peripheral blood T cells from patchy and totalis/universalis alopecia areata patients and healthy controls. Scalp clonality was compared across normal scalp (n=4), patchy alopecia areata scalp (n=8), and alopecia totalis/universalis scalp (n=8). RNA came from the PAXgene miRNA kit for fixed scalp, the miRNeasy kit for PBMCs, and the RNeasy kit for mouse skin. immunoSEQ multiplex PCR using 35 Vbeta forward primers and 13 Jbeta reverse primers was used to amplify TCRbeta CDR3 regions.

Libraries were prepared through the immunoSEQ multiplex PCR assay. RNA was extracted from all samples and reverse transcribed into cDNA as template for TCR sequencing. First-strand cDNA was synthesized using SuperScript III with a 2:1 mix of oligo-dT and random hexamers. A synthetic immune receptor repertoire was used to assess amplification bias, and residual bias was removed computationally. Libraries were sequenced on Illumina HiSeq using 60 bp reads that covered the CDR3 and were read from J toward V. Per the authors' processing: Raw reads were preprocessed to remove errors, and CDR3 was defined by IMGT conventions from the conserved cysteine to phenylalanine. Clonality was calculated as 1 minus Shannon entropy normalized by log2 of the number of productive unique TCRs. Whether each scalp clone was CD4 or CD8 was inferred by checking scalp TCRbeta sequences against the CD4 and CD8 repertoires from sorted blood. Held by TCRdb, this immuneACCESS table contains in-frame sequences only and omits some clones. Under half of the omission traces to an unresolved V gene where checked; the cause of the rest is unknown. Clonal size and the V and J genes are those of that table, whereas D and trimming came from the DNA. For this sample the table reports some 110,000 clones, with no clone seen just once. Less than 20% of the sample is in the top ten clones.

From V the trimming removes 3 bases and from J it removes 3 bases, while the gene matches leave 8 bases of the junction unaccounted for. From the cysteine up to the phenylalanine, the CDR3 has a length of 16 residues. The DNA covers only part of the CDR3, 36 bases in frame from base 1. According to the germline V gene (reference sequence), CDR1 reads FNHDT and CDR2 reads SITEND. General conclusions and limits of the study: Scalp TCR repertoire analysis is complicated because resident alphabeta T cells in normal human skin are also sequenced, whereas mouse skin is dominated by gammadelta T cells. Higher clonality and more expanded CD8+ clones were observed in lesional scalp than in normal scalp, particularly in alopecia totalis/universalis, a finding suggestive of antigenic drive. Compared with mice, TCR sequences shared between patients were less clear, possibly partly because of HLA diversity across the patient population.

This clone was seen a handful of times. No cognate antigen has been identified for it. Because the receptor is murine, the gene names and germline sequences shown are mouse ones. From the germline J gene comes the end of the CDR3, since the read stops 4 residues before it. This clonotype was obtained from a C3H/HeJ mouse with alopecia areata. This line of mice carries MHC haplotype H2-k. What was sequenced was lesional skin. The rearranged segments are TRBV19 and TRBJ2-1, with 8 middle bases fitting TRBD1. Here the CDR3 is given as CASSKPSTGVYAEQFF. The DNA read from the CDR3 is TGTGCCAGCAGTAAGCCCTCGACAGGGGTCTATGCT.